One and the same sample provided the 20 T cell receptor beta chains below, sequenced in a study of beta chain features in type 1 diabetes. The whole isolated RNA underwent reverse transcription, so sequencing captured expressed TCRB transcripts. The data were produced by immunoSEQ multiplex PCR, yet TCRdb's version contains in-frame clones alone and is incomplete. The sample shows a few hundred thousand clones, roughly 15% of them seen only once. The study, taken as a whole, reports: Researchers report that Type 1 diabetes patients had moderately but significantly shorter TCRB CDR3s across all four CD4+ subsets.

Their antigens remain unidentified. Sequencing was carried out using naive CD4+ T cells from blood. These receptors came from a young man with type 1 diabetes.

The rearrangement joins TRBV2 to TRBJ2-5, with D possibly being TRBD1 (6 bases). The germline gives CDR1 SNHLY, CDR2 FYNNEI. CDR3 length: 14 residues. Trimming took 4 bases from V and 2 from J, leaving 11 bases between them. The DNA of the CDR3 is TGTGCCAGCAGTGGAGGGGGAGTTCAAGAGACCCAGTACTTC. Its protein is CASSGGGVQETQYF.

This clone has only a few counts. The rearrangement uses TRBV2 and TRBJ2-7; 9 nucleotides line up with TRBD1. This CDR3 comprises 12 residues. V shed 8 bases, J shed 4 bases, and the junction held 3 bases outside the gene matches. Germline CDR1 reads SNHLY; CDR2 reads FYNNEI. In DNA form, the CDR3 reads TGTGCCAGCGGACAGGGGATTTACGAGCAGTACTTC. Encoded protein: CASGQGIYEQYF.

The chain is built from TRBV15 and TRBJ2-1, with a tentative D call TRBD1 (5 bases). V was clipped by 8 bases and J by 5 bases, with 16 bases between them. The germline gives CDR1 LNHNV, CDR2 YYDKDF (reference sequence). This CDR3 has 14 residues. CDR3 coding DNA: TGTGCCACCCAGGGTAGACTTTATCACAATGAGCAGTTCTTC. It translates to CATQGRLYHNEQFF.

The chain recombines TRBV19 with TRBJ1-2; D may be TRBD1 (5 bases). Trimming cost V 3 bases and J 7 bases, with 15 bases left between them. Germline lookup yields CDR1 LNHDA and CDR2 SQIVND (reference sequence). This CDR3 spans 14 amino acids. Here the CDR3 reads CASSMRQGSSGYTF. The CDR3 DNA is TGTGCCAGTAGTATGAGGCAGGGTAGTTCTGGCTACACCTTC.

This clone occurred a few times. The rearrangement links TRBV5-1 to TRBJ2-7, with D possibly TRBD2 on 5 matching bases. The CDR3 runs to 13 residues. The V end was cut by 2 bases, the J end by 1 base, with 7 bases between. Germline V CDR1 and CDR2: SGHRS, YFSETQ. CDR3 DNA sequence: TGCGCCAGCAGCTTCCCGGGATCCTACGAGCAGTACTTC. This translates into CASSFPGSYEQYF.

This clone was seen only a few times. This chain joins TRBV6-6 and TRBJ2-7, with a weak D call TRBD2 (5 bases). V lost 8 bases and J lost 7, with 15 bases in between. CDR3 length: 12 residues. Germline values: CDR1 MNHNY, CDR2 SVGAGI (reference sequence). For the CDR3, the DNA is TGTGCCAGCGCTTCCTACCGCGGGGAGCAGTACTTC. Its protein product is CASASYRGEQYF.

The rearrangement joins TRBV5-1 to TRBJ2-3; the match to TRBD2 covers 9 bases. The CDR3 contains 13 residues. J was trimmed by 9 bases and V by 4 bases; bases with no gene match: 6. Germline CDR1 is SGHRS and CDR2 is YFSETQ. CDR3 sequence: CASSPDSGGTQYF. The CDR3 DNA is TGCGCCAGCAGCCCTGATAGCGGGGGCACGCAGTATTTT.

This chain connects TRBV19 to TRBJ1-2; D might be TRBD1 (6 bases). V gave up 4 bases and J gave up 5 bases, with 17 bases separating them. Per the germline V gene, CDR1 is LNHDA and CDR2 is SQIVND (reference sequence). The CDR3 has 15 amino acids. CDR3 loop: CASSREDSLDYGYTF. CDR3 bases: TGTGCCAGTAGTAGAGAGGACAGCTTAGATTATGGCTACACCTTC.

The rearrangement links TRBV5-6 to TRBJ2-5; D might be TRBD1 (5 bases). This CDR3 contains 13 residues. Germline-derived CDR1 and CDR2 are SGHDT and YYEEEE. The germline V and J ends were trimmed by 4 bases and 5 bases, with 12 bases remaining between them. The CDR3 loop reads CASSQIGVETQYF. CDR3 in DNA: TGTGCCAGCAGCCAGATAGGGGTGGAGACCCAGTACTTC.

The chain recombines TRBV5-6 with TRBJ1-2; a weak D match, TRBD1 (5 bases). The CDR3 consists of 13 residues. CDR1 is SGHDT and CDR2 is YYEEEE in the germline V gene. Trimming removed 4 bases at V and 2 bases at J, with 9 bases between. CDR3: CASSQTENYGYTF. For the CDR3, the DNA is TGTGCCAGCAGCCAGACAGAGAACTATGGCTACACCTTC.

There are a few counts of this clone. V and J are TRBV5-1 and TRBJ2-3; 8 positions match TRBD2. CDR3 length: 16 residues. In germline, CDR1 is SGHRS, CDR2 YFSETQ. V shed 1 base, J shed 5 bases, and the junction held 9 bases outside the gene matches. The CDR3 sequence is CASSLMNGGAGDTQYF. In DNA form, the CDR3 reads TGCGCCAGCAGCTTGATGAACGGGGGGGCCGGAGATACGCAGTATTTT.

V and J are TRBV15 and TRBJ2-1; no firm D call. Germline-derived CDR1 and CDR2 are LNHNV and YYDKDF (reference sequence). V lost 2 bases, J lost 8 bases, and 16 bases lay in between. The CDR3 is made up of 15 amino acids. The CDR3: CATSRSKNQLDEQFF. Written as DNA, the CDR3 is TGTGCCACCAGCAGAAGCAAGAACCAACTGGATGAGCAGTTCTTC.

This clone was counted between two and nine times. V usage is TRBV5-1 and J usage is TRBJ2-3; possibly TRBD1 for D (6 bases). From germline, CDR1 is SGHRS and CDR2 YFSETQ. The CDR3 contains 16 residues. Trimming shortened V by 4 bases and J by 1 base, and 16 bases separated the two germline ends. The CDR3 spells CASSPREQGGTDTQYF. The CDR3 nucleotides are TGCGCCAGCAGCCCAAGGGAACAGGGCGGCACAGATACGCAGTATTTT.

This clone was found a few times. V and J are TRBV5-4 and TRBJ2-7; the match to TRBD1 covers 9 bases. Germline lookup yields CDR1 SGHNT and CDR2 YYREEE (reference sequence). CDR3 length equals 14 residues. Trimming removed 4 bases from V and 7 bases from J; junction bases left unmatched: 9. In nucleotides, the CDR3 is TGTGCCAGCAGCCGAGGACAGGGGATTGGGGAGCAGTACTTC. Its protein product is CASSRGQGIGEQYF. The whole variable domain, remainder taken from reference TRBV5-4 and TRBJ2-7, is ETGVTQSPTHLIKTRGQQVTLRCSSQSGHNTVSWYQQALGQGPQFIFQYYREEENGRGNFPPRFSGLQFPNYSSELNVNALELDDSALYLCASSRGQGIGEQYFGPGTRLTVT.

The J gene is TRBJ1-2, the V gene TRBV30; D may be TRBD1 (6 bases). The CDR3 totals 12 residues. The germline gives CDR1 GTSNPN, CDR2 SVGIG (reference sequence). The CDR3 region has the DNA TGTGTTTGGACGGGAGGGACATTTGGCTACACCTTC. Translating gives CVWTGGTFGYTF.

This sequence joins TRBV25-1 and TRBJ2-3, with D maybe TRBD2 (6 bases). V lost 1 base and J lost 1, with 9 bases in between. The CDR3 covers 15 residues. From germline, CDR1 is MGHDK and CDR2 SYGVNS. In DNA, the CDR3 is TGTGCCAGCAGTGAATTGGGCGGGGGCACAGATACGCAGTATTTT. This translates into CASSELGGGTDTQYF.

The chain uses TRBV29-1 and TRBJ2-7, with D possibly being TRBD1 (6 bases). The CDR3 totals 14 residues. Germline CDR1 is SQVTM and CDR2 is ANQGSEA. Trimming shortened V by 4 bases and J by 0 bases, and 13 bases separated the two germline ends. Here the CDR3 DNA reads TGCAGCGTTGGGGGGCAGAAAGGCTCCTACGAGCAGTACTTC. It codes for CSVGGQKGSYEQYF.

Note on this clone: Other DNA sequences from this sample encode an identical CDR3 as well. The chain links TRBV7-9 to TRBJ1-1, with D maybe TRBD1 (5 bases). Trimming took off 6 bases at V and 1 base at J, with 9 bases between the two ends. This CDR3 spans 13 amino acids. Germline V CDR1 and CDR2: SEHNR, FQNEAQ (reference sequence). CDR3 residues: CASSLQENTEAFF. DNA for the CDR3: TGTGCCAGCAGTTTACAGGAGAACACTGAAGCTTTCTTT. Based on the CDR3 plus reference TRBV7-9 and TRBJ1-1, the full variable domain is DTGVSQNPRHKITKRGQNVTFRCDPISEHNRLYWYRQTLGQGPEFLTYFQNEAQLEKSRLLSDRFSAERPKGSFSTLEIQRTEQGDSAMYLCASSLQENTEAFFGQGTRLTVV.

The rearrangement uses TRBV7-2 and TRBJ2-7, with D possibly TRBD2 on 6 matching bases. Trimming left V 3 bases short and J 0 bases short, with 12 bases between. Germline CDR1 is SGHTA and CDR2 is FQGNSA. This CDR3 has 15 amino acids. CDR3 loop: CASSFGGIRSYEQYF. The CDR3 bases are TGTGCCAGCAGCTTTGGCGGGATCCGCTCCTACGAGCAGTACTTC.

The chain has TRBV11-2 and TRBJ2-3; 8 bases are a match to TRBD1. This CDR3 has 14 residues. Looked up from germline, CDR1 is SGHAT and CDR2 is FQNNGV. J gave up 5 bases and V 3 bases, and 4 bases lay outside the gene matches. The chain's CDR3 is CASSLGRGRDTQYF. For the CDR3, the DNA is TGTGCCAGCAGCTTGGGCAGGGGGCGAGATACGCAGTATTTT.